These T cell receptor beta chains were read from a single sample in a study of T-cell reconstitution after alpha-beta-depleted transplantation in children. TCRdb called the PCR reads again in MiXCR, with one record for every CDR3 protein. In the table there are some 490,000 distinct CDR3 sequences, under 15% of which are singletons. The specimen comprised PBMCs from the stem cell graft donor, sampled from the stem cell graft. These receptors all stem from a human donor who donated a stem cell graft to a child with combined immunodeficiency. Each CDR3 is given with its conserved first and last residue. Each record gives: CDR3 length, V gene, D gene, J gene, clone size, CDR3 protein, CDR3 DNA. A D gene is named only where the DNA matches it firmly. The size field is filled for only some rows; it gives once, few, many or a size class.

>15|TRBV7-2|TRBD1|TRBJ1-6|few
CASSLGMGQPRPLHF
TGTGCCAGCAGCTTAGGGATGGGACAGCCTAGACCCCTCCACTTT
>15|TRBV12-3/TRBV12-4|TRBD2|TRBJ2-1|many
CASRLTSGLYNEQFF
TGTGCCAGCAGGTTGACTAGCGGGCTTTACAATGAGCAGTTCTTC
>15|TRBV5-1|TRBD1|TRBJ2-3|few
CASSLSGQGIDTQYF
TGCGCCAGCAGCCTCTCCGGACAGGGCATAGATACGCAGTATTTT
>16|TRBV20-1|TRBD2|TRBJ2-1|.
CSARGVSGRVGDEQFF
TGCAGTGCTAGAGGGGTTAGCGGGAGGGTAGGCGATGAGCAGTTCTTC
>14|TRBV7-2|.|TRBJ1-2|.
CASSLTRANYGYTF
TGTGCCAGCAGCTTAACCCGAGCTAACTATGGCTACACCTTC
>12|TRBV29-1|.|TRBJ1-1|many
CSVGGSQTEAFF
TGCAGCGTTGGGGGCAGTCAGACTGAAGCTTTCTTT
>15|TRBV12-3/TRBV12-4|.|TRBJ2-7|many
CASSSTAESSYEQYF
TGTGCCAGCAGTTCAACGGCAGAGAGCTCCTACGAGCAGTACTTC
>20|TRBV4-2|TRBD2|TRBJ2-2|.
CASSQDMIVFTSGETGELFF
TGTGCCAGCAGCCAAGATATGATCGTGTTTACTAGCGGGGAGACCGGGGAGCTGTTTTTT
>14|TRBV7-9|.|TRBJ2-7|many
CASSLANADYEQYF
TGTGCCAGCAGCTTAGCGAACGCCGACTACGAGCAGTACTTC
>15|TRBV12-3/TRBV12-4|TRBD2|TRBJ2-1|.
CASSSSGGAVDEQFF
TGTGCCAGCAGTTCAAGCGGGGGGGCAGTCGATGAGCAGTTCTTC
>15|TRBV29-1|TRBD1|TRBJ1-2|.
CSVETPGTGGYGYTF
TGCAGCGTTGAAACCCCCGGGACAGGGGGCTATGGCTACACCTTC
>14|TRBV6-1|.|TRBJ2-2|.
CASRPPTGFGELFF
TGTGCCAGCAGACCACCAACAGGTTTCGGGGAGCTGTTTTTT
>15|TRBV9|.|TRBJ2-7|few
CASSVGVDELAEQYF
TGTGCCAGCAGCGTAGGAGTTGACGAGTTAGCCGAGCAGTACTTC
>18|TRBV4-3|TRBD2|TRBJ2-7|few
CASSLGLDPLAGVNEQYF
TGCGCCAGCAGCCTTGGCTTGGACCCACTAGCGGGAGTCAACGAGCAGTACTTC
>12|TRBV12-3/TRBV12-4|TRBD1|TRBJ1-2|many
CASSNHRGGYTF
TGTGCCAGCAGTAATCACAGGGGAGGCTACACCTTC
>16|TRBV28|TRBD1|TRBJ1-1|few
CASSYLLDRGNTEAFF
TGTGCCAGCAGTTACCTATTGGACAGGGGGAACACTGAAGCTTTCTTT
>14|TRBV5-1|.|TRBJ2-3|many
CASSLGQGLDTQYF
TGCGCCAGCAGCTTGGGGCAGGGTTTGGATACGCAGTATTTT
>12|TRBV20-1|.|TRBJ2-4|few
CSARVEAVIQYF
TGCAGTGCTAGAGTCGAGGCGGTCATTCAGTACTTC
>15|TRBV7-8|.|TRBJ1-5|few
CASSTWTAHNQPQHF
TGTGCCAGCAGCACCTGGACAGCCCACAATCAGCCCCAGCATTTT
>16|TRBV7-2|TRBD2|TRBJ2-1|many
CASNPRLADIYNEQFF
TGTGCCAGCAACCCCCGACTAGCGGATATATACAATGAGCAGTTCTTC
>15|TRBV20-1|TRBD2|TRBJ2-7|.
CSARPGLAGSYEQYF
TGCAGTGCTAGGCCGGGACTAGCGGGCTCCTACGAGCAGTACTTC
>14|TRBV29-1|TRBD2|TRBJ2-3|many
CSVAPSGRTDTQYF
TGCAGCGTTGCTCCTAGCGGGAGAACAGATACGCAGTATTTT
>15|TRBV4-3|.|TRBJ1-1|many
CASSQDPLANTEAFF
TGCGCCAGCAGCCAAGATCCCCTAGCGAACACTGAAGCTTTCTTT
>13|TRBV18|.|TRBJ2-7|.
CASSPPSGWEQYF
TGTGCCAGCTCACCTCCCAGCGGGTGGGAGCAGTACTTC
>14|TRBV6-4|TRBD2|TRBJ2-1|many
CASQREDNYNEQFF
TGTGCCAGCCAGCGGGAAGATAATTACAATGAGCAGTTCTTC
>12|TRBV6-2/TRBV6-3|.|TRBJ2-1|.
CASSYGLPEQFF
TGTGCCAGCAGTTACGGGCTACCTGAGCAGTTCTTC
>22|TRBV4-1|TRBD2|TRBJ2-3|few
CASSQENRAGGLGITSTDTQYF
TGCGCCAGCAGCCAAGAAAATAGGGCAGGAGGACTAGGAATTACTAGCACAGATACGCAGTATTTT
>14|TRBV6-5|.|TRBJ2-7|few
CASSYSGINYEQYF
TGTGCCAGCAGTTACTCGGGCATAAACTACGAGCAGTACTTC
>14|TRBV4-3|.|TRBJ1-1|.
CASSQFGGNTEAFF
TGCGCCAGCAGCCAATTTGGGGGTAACACTGAAGCTTTCTTT
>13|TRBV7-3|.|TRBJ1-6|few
CASSLSTGSPLHF
TGTGCCAGCAGCTTAAGCACAGGTTCACCCCTCCACTTT
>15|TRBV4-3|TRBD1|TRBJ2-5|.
CASSQTGQGSGTQYF
TGCGCCAGCAGCCAGACCGGACAGGGAAGTGGGACCCAGTACTTC
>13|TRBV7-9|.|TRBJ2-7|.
CASSPGQIYEQYF
TGTGCCAGCAGCCCGGGACAAATCTACGAGCAGTACTTC
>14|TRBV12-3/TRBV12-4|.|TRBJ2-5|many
CASSLVELQETQYF
TGTGCCAGCAGTTTGGTAGAGCTCCAAGAGACCCAGTACTTC